The clone carrying this T cell receptor beta chain was seen many times. Its specificity is unknown. This sample is drawn from a study of CD8 T cells in ankylosing spondylitis. Regarding the study as a whole: Previous work reported some of these motif variants in the synovial fluid and blood of reactive arthritis. Reportedly, matched ankylosing spondylitis synovial fluid was significantly enriched for disease-linked clones.

The CDR3 has 13 amino acids. The germline gives CDR1 SQVTM, CDR2 ANQGSEA. Trimming pared 5 bases from V and 3 bases from J, leaving 13 bases between. Researchers built TCR beta libraries using quantitative 5'-RACE with molecular barcodes. In TCRdb, the 5' RACE reads were re-called with MiXCR into one record per CDR3 protein. This sample has approximately 200,000 distinct CDR3 sequences, with over 10% found just once. The sample consisted of blood, either unsorted or a sorted T cell fraction (not recorded which). The TCR originated in a female donor with ankylosing spondylitis or in good health (not recorded which). V gene TRBV29-1 combines with J gene TRBJ1-1, with no clear D. The CDR3 nucleotides are TGCAGCGTTAGGAATGTTCTTTACACTGAAGCTTTCTTT. This translates into CSVRNVLYTEAFF.